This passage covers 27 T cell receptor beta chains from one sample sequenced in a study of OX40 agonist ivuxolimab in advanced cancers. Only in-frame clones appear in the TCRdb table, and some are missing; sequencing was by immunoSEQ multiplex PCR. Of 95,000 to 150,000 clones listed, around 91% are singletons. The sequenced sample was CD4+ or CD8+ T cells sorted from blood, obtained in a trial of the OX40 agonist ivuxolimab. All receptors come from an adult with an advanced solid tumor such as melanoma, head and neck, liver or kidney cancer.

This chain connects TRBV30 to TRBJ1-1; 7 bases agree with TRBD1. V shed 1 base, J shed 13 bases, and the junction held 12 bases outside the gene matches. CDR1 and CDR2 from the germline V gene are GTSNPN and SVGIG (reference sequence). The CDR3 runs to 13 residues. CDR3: CAWSGYMTGSDFF. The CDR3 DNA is TGTGCCTGGAGTGGATATATGACAGGGTCGGATTTCTTT.

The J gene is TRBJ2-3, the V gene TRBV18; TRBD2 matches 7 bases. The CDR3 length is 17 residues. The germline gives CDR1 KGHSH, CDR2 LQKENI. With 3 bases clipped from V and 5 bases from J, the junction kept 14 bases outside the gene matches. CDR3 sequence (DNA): TGTGCCAGCTCACCCGGGCAGCGGGGAACTCGGGGAGATACGCAGTATTTT. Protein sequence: CASSPGQRGTRGDTQYF.

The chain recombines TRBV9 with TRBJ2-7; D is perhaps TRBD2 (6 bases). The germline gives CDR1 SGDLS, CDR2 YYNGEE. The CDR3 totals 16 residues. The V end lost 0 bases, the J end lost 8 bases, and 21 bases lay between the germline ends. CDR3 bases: TGTGCCAGCAGCGTAGCTGGGGGGTTGGACTACTCTAAGCAGTACTTC. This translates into CASSVAGGLDYSKQYF.

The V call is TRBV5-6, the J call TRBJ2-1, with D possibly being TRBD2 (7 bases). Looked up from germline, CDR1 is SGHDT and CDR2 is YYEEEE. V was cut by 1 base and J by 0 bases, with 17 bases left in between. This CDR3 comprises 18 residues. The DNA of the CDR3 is TGTGCCAGCAGCTTGTTGTTGGCGGGGGCCTCCTCCTACAATGAGCAGTTCTTC. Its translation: CASSLLLAGASSYNEQFF.

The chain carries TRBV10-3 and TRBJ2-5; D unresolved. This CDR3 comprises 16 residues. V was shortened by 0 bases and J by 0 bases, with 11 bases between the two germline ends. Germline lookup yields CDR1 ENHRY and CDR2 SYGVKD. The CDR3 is CAISESLQTNQETQYF. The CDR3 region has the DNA TGTGCCATCAGTGAGTCTTTGCAGACGAACCAAGAGACCCAGTACTTC.

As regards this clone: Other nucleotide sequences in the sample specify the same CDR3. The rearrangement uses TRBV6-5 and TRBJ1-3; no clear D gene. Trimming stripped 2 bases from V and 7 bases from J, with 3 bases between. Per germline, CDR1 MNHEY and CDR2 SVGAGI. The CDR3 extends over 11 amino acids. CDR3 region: CASSYRNTIYF. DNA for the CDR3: TGTGCCAGCAGTTACCGGAACACCATATATTTT.

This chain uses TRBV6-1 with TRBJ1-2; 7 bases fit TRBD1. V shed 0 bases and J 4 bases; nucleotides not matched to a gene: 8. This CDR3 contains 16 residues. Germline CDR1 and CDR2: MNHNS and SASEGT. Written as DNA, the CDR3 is TGTGCCAGCAGTGAAGCCCACTTCGGGACAGTCTATGGCTACACCTTC. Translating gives CASSEAHFGTVYGYTF.

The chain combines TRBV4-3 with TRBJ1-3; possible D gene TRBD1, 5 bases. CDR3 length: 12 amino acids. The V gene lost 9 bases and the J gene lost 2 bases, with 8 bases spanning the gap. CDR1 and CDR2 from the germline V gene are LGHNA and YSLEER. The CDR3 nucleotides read TGCGCCAGTTCGGGGGCTGGAAACACCATATATTTT. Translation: CASSGAGNTIYF.

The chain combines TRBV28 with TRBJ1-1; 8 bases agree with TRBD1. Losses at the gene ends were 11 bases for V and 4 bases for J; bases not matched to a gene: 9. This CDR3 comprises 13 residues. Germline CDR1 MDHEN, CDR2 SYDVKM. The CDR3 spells CALHRGLGTEAFF. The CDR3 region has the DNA TGTGCCCTCCACAGGGGGTTGGGCACTGAAGCTTTCTTT.

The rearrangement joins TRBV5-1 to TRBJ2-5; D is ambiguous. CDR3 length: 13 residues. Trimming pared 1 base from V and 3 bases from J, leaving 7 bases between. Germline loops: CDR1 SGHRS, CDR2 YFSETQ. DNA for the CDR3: TGCGCCAGCAGCTTGTATCAGGAAGAGACCCAGTACTTC. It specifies CASSLYQEETQYF.

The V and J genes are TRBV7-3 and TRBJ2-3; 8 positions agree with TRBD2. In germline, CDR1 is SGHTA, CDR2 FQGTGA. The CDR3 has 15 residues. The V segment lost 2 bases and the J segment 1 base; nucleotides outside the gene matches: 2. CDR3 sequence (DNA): TGTGCCAGCAGCTTAGGGCGGGGGGGCACAGATACGCAGTATTTT. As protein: CASSLGRGGTDTQYF. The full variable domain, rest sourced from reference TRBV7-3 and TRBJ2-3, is GAGVSQTPSNKVTEKGKYVELRCDPISGHTALYWYRQSLGQGPEFLIYFQGTGAADDSGLPNDRFFAVRPEGSVSTLKIQRTERGDSAVYLCASSLGRGGTDTQYFGPGTRLTVL.

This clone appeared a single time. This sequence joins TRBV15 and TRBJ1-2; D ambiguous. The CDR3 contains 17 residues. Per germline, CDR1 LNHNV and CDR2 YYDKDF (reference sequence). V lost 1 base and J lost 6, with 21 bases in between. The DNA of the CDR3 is TGTGCCACCAGCAGAGGGGGTGGCGGGGTTCAAGTCCATGGCTACACCTTC. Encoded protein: CATSRGGGGVQVHGYTF.

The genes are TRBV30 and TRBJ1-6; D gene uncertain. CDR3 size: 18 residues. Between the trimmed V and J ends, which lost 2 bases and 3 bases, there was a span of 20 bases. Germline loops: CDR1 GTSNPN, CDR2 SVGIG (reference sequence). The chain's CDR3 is CAWSTLASGTVYNSPLHF. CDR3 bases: TGTGCCTGGAGTACCTTAGCCTCGGGAACAGTCTATAATTCACCCCTCCACTTT.

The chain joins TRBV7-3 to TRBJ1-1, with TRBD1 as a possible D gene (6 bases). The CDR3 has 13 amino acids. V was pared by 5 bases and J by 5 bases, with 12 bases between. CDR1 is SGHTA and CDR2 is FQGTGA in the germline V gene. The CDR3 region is CASSIPGDTEAFF. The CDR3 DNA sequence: TGTGCCAGCAGCATTCCAGGGGATACTGAAGCTTTCTTT.

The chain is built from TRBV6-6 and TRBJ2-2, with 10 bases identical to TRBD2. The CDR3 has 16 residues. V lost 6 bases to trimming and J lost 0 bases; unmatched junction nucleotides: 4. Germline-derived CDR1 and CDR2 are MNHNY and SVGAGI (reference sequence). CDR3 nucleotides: TGTGCCAGCAGCCCCGGACTAGCGGCGAACACCGGGGAGCTGTTTTTT. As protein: CASSPGLAANTGELFF.

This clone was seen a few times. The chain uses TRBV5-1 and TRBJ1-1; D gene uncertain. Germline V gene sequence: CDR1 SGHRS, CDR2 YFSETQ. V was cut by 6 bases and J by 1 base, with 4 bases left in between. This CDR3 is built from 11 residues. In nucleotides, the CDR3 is TGCGCCAGCACTCAGAACACTGAAGCTTTCTTT. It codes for CASTQNTEAFF.

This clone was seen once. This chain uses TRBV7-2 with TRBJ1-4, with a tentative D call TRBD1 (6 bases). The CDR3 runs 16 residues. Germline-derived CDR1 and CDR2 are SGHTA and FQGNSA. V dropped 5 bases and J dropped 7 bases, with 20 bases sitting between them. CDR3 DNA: TGTGCCAGCAGCCCAGTCTCGGGGGCGCTTAGTGAAAAACTGTTTTTT. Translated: CASSPVSGALSEKLFF.

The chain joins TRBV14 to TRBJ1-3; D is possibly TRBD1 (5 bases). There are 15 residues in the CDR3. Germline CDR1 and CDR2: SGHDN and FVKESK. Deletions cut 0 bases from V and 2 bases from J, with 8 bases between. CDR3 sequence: CASSQDLGAGNTIYF. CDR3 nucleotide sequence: TGTGCCAGCAGCCAAGATCTAGGGGCTGGAAACACCATATATTTT.

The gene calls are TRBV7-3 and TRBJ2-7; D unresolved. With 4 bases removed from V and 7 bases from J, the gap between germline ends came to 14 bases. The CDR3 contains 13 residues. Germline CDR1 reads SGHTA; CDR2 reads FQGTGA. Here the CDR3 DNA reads TGTGCCAGCAGCTCCGGTGGCAGTCGAGAGCAGTACTTC. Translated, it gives CASSSGGSREQYF.

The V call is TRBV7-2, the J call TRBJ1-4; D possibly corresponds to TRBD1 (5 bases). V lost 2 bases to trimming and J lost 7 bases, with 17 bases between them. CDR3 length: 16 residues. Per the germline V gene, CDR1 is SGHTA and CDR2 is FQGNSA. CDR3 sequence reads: CASSLTGGGVGEKLFF. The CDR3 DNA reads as TGTGCCAGCAGCTTAACCGGCGGGGGAGTTGGTGAAAAACTGTTTTTT.

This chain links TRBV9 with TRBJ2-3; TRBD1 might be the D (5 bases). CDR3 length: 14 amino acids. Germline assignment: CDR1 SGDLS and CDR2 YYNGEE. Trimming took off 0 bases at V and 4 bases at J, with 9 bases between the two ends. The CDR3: CASSVADSPDTQYF. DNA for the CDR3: TGTGCCAGCAGCGTAGCTGACAGCCCAGATACGCAGTATTTT.

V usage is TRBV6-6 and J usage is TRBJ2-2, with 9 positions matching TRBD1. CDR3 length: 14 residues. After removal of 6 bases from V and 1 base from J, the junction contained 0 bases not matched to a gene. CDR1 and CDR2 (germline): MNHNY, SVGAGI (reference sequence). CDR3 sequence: CASRDRGNTGELFF. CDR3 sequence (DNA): TGTGCCAGCAGGGACAGGGGGAACACCGGGGAGCTGTTTTTT.

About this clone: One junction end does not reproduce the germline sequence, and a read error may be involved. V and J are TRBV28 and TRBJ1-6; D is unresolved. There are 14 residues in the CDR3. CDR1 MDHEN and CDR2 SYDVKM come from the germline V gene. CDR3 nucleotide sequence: TGTGCCAGCAGCCCTAATCCCCTCGGGAGGCATTCCTACTTT. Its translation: CASSPNPLGRHSYF. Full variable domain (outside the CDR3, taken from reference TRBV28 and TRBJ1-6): DVKVTQSSRYLVKRTGEKVFLECVQDMDHENMFWYRQDPGLGLRLIYFSYDVKMKEKGDIPEGYSVSREKKERFSLILESASTNQTSMYLCASSPNPLGRHSYFGNGTRLTVT.

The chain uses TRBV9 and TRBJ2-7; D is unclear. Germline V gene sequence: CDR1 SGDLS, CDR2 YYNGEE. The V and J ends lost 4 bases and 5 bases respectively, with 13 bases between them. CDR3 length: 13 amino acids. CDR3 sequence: CASSFRVRDEQYF. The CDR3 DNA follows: TGTGCCAGCAGCTTCCGGGTGCGCGACGAGCAGTACTTC.

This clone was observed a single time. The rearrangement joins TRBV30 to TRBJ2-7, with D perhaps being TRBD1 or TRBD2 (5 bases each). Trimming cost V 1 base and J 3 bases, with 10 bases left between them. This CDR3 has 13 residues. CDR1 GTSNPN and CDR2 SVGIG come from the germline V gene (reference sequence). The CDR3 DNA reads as TGTGCCTGGAGTGGTGGGACGGACTACGAGCAGTACTTC. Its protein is CAWSGGTDYEQYF.

CDR3 protein: CASTGTLYEQYF. The CDR3 nucleotides are TGCGCCAGCACAGGGACCCTCTACGAGCAGTACTTC. The chain joins TRBV5-1 to TRBJ2-7; D might be TRBD1 or TRBD2, each matching 5 bases. CDR3 length equals 12 residues. V was shortened by 6 bases and J by 3 bases, with 10 bases between the two germline ends. The germline V gene encodes CDR1 SGHRS and CDR2 YFSETQ.

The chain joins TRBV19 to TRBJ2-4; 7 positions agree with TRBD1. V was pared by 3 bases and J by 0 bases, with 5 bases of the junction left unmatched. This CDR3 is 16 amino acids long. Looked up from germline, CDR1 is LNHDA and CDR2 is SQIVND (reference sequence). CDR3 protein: CASSIPGQIAKNIQYF. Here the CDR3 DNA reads TGTGCCAGTAGTATCCCGGGACAGATAGCCAAAAACATTCAGTACTTC. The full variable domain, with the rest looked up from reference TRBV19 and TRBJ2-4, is DGGITQSPKYLFRKEGQNVTLSCEQNLNHDAMYWYRQDPGQGLRLIYYSQIVNDFQKGDIAEGYSVSREKKESFPLTVTSAQKNPTAFYLCASSIPGQIAKNIQYFGAGTRLSVL.